This T cell receptor beta chain was observed in a study of cytomegalovirus exposure and HLA in healthy donors. The study's findings and limits: Relative to equally common others, HLA-associated TCR beta chains showed greater clonal expansion in a later analysis. Sequencing had likely introduced a cluster of highly shared sequence variants as an artifact. Later genetic work tied a missense DCLRE1C variant to beta-chain V and J trimming. Most observed TCR sequences were rare, whereas some public TCRs were detected in many donors.

The CDR3 is made up of 15 amino acids. From germline, CDR1 is KGHSH and CDR2 LQKENI. Trimming removed 5 bases at V and 8 bases at J, with 16 bases between. Concerning this clone itself: Its antigen remains unidentified.

The PCR contained 60 Vbeta and 13 Jbeta primers. The assay was immunoSEQ multiplex PCR, and TCRdb's table has in-frame clones only and misses some. The data hold about 150,000 clones, with about 82% observed a single time. The chain links TRBV18 to TRBJ1-6; D gene ambiguous. This TCR was sampled from a middle-aged woman in good health and CMV-seropositive. The sample comprised PBMCs. The CDR3 sequence: CASSKAHGRDSPLHF. DNA of the CDR3: TGTGCCAGCTCAAAGGCCCACGGGCGGGATTCACCCCTCCACTTT.